Shown below are 23 T cell receptor beta chains from a single sample sequenced in a study of response to subunit inactivated influenza vaccine. TCRdb re-derived calls from the RT-PCR reads in MiXCR, one entry per CDR3 protein. The sample consists of hundreds of thousands of distinct CDR3 sequences, less than 15% of them appearing once. Material: PBMCs from blood, obtained roughly 15 days before vaccination. These receptors were obtained from a man aged 45-65 years who received an inactivated influenza vaccine.

V and J are TRBV7-8 and TRBJ2-2; 8 nucleotides align to TRBD2. The CDR3 is 19 amino acids. Looked up from germline, CDR1 is SGHVS and CDR2 is FQNEAQ. With 5 bases clipped from V and 4 bases from J, the junction kept 18 bases outside the gene matches. The CDR3 sequence: CASSPSRGVAGSGTGELFF. CDR3 sequence (DNA): TGTGCCAGCAGCCCAAGCCGCGGGGTAGCGGGAAGTGGCACCGGGGAGCTGTTTTTT.

The V and J genes are TRBV7-2 and TRBJ2-5; 9 nucleotides match TRBD1. The CDR3 loop spans 14 amino acids. From germline, CDR1 is SGHTA and CDR2 FQGNSA. V lost 8 bases to trimming and J lost 4 bases; unmatched junction nucleotides: 8. The CDR3 sequence: CASSKDRGRETQYF. For the CDR3, the DNA is TGTGCCAGCTCAAAGGACAGGGGCCGAGAGACCCAGTACTTC.

There are a few counts of this clonotype. The rearrangement links TRBV7-8 to TRBJ2-5, with 10 nucleotides matching TRBD2. The germline CDR1 and CDR2 sequences are SGHVS and FQNEAQ. The CDR3 has 16 residues. Losses at the gene ends were 0 bases for V and 4 bases for J; bases not matched to a gene: 5. DNA for the CDR3: TGTGCCAGCAGCTTAGCGCGAGCGGGAGGGGGAGAGACCCAGTACTTC. This translates into CASSLARAGGGETQYF.

This clonotype appeared a few times. The chain combines TRBV4-1 with TRBJ1-1; possible D gene TRBD1, 6 bases. CDR1 is MGHRA, CDR2 YSYEKL, per germline. V was pared by 5 bases and J by 5 bases, with 12 bases between. This CDR3 region has 13 residues. The CDR3 DNA reads as TGCGCCAGCAGCAAATTACAGGGAACTGAAGCTTTCTTT. Protein product: CASSKLQGTEAFF.

This clonotype was seen at least ten times. V and J are TRBV20-1 and TRBJ2-5; TRBD2 is a possible D gene (5 bases). The CDR3 runs to 15 residues. The germline gives CDR1 DFQATT, CDR2 SNEGSKA (reference sequence). Trimming took 7 bases from V and 3 from J, leaving 21 bases between them. The CDR3 loop reads CSVSGVRVEKETQYF. CDR3 nucleotides: TGCAGTGTCAGTGGAGTGAGGGTGGAAAAAGAGACCCAGTACTTC.

The chain uses TRBV3-1 and TRBJ1-1; possibly TRBD1 for D (5 bases). This CDR3 region has 15 residues. Germline V gene sequence: CDR1 LGHDT, CDR2 YNNKEL (reference sequence). V lost 0 bases and J 4 bases, leaving 12 bases between the germline ends. CDR3 region: CASSQDLGEATEAFF. The CDR3 DNA follows: TGTGCCAGCAGCCAAGATTTGGGGGAAGCCACTGAAGCTTTCTTT. Full variable domain (outside the CDR3, taken from reference TRBV3-1 and TRBJ1-1): DTAVSQTPKYLVTQMGNDKSIKCEQNLGHDTMYWYKQDSKKFLKIMFSYNNKELIINETVPNRFSPKSPDKAHLNLHINSLELGDSAVYFCASSQDLGEATEAFFGQGTRLTVV.

A few counts support this clonotype. This chain uses TRBV30 with TRBJ2-7; perhaps D is TRBD1 or TRBD2 (6 bases each). This CDR3 comprises 14 residues. Trimming cost V 2 bases and J 1 base, with 12 bases left between them. CDR1 GTSNPN and CDR2 SVGIG come from the germline V gene (reference sequence). The CDR3 DNA sequence: TGTGCCTGGAGTCCGTCGGGGGCGTCCTACGAGCAGTACTTC. It is translated as CAWSPSGASYEQYF.

This clonotype was seen a handful of times. The CDR3 here is CASSLHLAAHYYNEQFF. The CDR3 region has the DNA TGCGCCAGCAGCTTACATCTAGCGGCCCACTACTACAATGAGCAGTTCTTC. The chain couples TRBV5-1 to TRBJ2-1; 7 nucleotides align to TRBD2. The V gene end was trimmed by 2 bases and the J gene end by 3 bases; junction bases not matched to a gene: 11. CDR1 and CDR2 from the germline V gene are SGHRS and YFSETQ. This CDR3 is built from 17 residues.

This clonotype occurred a few times. The chain joins TRBV12-3 or TRBV12-4 to TRBJ2-4; tentative D call: TRBD2 (6 bases). The CDR3 contains 17 residues. V was trimmed by 4 bases and J by 0 bases, leaving 16 bases between them. The CDR3 region has the DNA TGTGCCAGCAGTTCCGGGACGGGGGAGGTAGCCAAAAACATTCAGTACTTC. This encodes CASSSGTGEVAKNIQYF.

V is TRBV14 and J is TRBJ2-7; D unresolved. V lost 1 base and J lost 5, with 6 bases in between. The CDR3 consists of 12 residues. Germline loops: CDR1 SGHDN, CDR2 FVKESK. The CDR3 DNA follows: TGTGCCAGCAGCCAAGTATCTAACGAGCAGTACTTC. Its protein is CASSQVSNEQYF.

The V gene is TRBV9, the J gene TRBJ2-1; D possibly corresponds to TRBD2 (6 bases). The V gene lost 0 bases and the J gene lost 1 base, with 8 bases spanning the gap. The CDR3 has 15 amino acids. In germline, CDR1 is SGDLS, CDR2 YYNGEE. CDR3 coding DNA: TGTGCCAGCAGCGTAGAGGCGGGATCCTACAATGAGCAGTTCTTC. Translating gives CASSVEAGSYNEQFF. Based on the CDR3 plus reference TRBV9 and TRBJ2-1, the full variable domain is DSGVTQTPKHLITATGQRVTLRCSPRSGDLSVYWYQQSLDQGLQFLIQYYNGEERAKGNILERFSAQQFPDLHSELNLSSLELGDSALYFCASSVEAGSYNEQFFGPGTRLTVL.

This clonotype came up a few times. The gene calls are TRBV4-1 and TRBJ1-2; tentatively, D is TRBD1 (5 bases). From germline, CDR1 is MGHRA and CDR2 YSYEKL. The CDR3 loop spans 14 amino acids. V shed 0 bases and J shed 3 bases, with 8 bases lying between them. CDR3 in amino acids: CASSQDSGDYGYTF. The CDR3 nucleotides read TGCGCCAGCAGCCAAGATTCGGGGGACTATGGCTACACCTTC.

Comments on this clonotype: With a much larger clone just one base away, this may be a read error. The chain combines TRBV4-1 with TRBJ2-1, with TRBD2 as a possible D gene (6 bases). V was pared by 5 bases and J by 7 bases, with 18 bases between. Germline V lookup: CDR1 MGHRA, CDR2 YSYEKL. This CDR3 is 15 amino acids long. CDR3 loop: CASSVIAEGSNEQFF. CDR3 DNA sequence: TGCGCCAGCAGCGTTATAGCGGAGGGGTCGAATGAGCAGTTCTTC.

This clonotype has ten or more counts. J is TRBJ1-4 and V is TRBV9; 8 nucleotides agree with TRBD1. This CDR3 has 16 residues. V was pared by 3 bases and J by 5 bases, with 9 bases of the junction left unmatched. Per the germline V gene, CDR1 is SGDLS and CDR2 is YYNGEE. The CDR3 DNA reads as TGTGCCAGCAGCGCCACACAGGGACAGGCCAATGAAAAACTGTTTTTT. It specifies CASSATQGQANEKLFF.

The chain is built from TRBV19 and TRBJ2-2, with D possibly matching TRBD1 (5 bases). V was clipped by 7 bases and J by 1 base, with 16 bases between them. This CDR3 has 16 amino acids. Germline CDR1 is LNHDA and CDR2 is SQIVND (reference sequence). The DNA of the CDR3 is TGTGCCAGTATTAGCTTCCGCACAGGGAACACCGGGGAGCTGTTTTTT. Its translation: CASISFRTGNTGELFF.

The chain employs TRBV3-1 and TRBJ2-7, with D possibly being TRBD2 (6 bases). The CDR3 loop spans 14 amino acids. Trimming removed 2 bases from V and 2 bases from J, with 10 bases in between. Germline assignment: CDR1 LGHDT and CDR2 YNNKEL (reference sequence). CDR3 region: CASSQPGLPYEQYF. DNA for the CDR3: TGTGCCAGCAGCCAACCGGGACTTCCCTACGAGCAGTACTTC.

This clonotype occurred many times. J is TRBJ2-1 and V is TRBV12-3 or TRBV12-4; D remains ambiguous. This CDR3 spans 13 amino acids. Trimming shortened V by 6 bases and J by 6 bases, and 12 bases separated the two germline ends. The CDR3 protein is CASRLGRVNEQFF. The DNA for the CDR3 is TGTGCCAGCAGACTCGGACGGGTCAATGAGCAGTTCTTC.

This clonotype was seen a few times. V usage is TRBV12-3 or TRBV12-4 and J usage is TRBJ2-1; 11 nucleotides match TRBD1. V shed 7 bases, J shed 3 bases, and the junction held 5 bases outside the gene matches. The CDR3 has 15 residues. Here the CDR3 reads CASNMGQGVYNEQFF. CDR3 bases: TGTGCCAGCAATATGGGACAGGGGGTCTACAATGAGCAGTTCTTC.

This clonotype was observed a handful of times. V and J are TRBV7-2 and TRBJ1-6; weak D call: TRBD1 (6 bases). CDR1 and CDR2 (germline): SGHTA, FQGNSA. The CDR3 is made up of 17 amino acids. The germline V and J ends were trimmed by 0 bases and 5 bases, with 14 bases remaining between them. The CDR3 region is CASSLARQGRNNSPLHF. CDR3 nucleotide sequence: TGTGCCAGCAGCTTAGCGAGGCAGGGGCGCAATAATTCACCCCTCCACTTT.

This clonotype was observed a handful of times. The J gene is TRBJ2-5, the V gene TRBV7-2; 9 nucleotides match TRBD1. V was pared by 6 bases and J by 12 bases, with 17 bases of the junction left unmatched. The CDR3 has 15 amino acids. Germline CDR1 reads SGHTA; CDR2 reads FQGNSA. CDR3 DNA: TGTGCCAGCAGTCAACTCGACAGGGGGTTTAGTTTTAAGTACTTC. It translates to CASSQLDRGFSFKYF.

The chain links TRBV20-1 to TRBJ2-7, with D unresolved. The CDR3 is 15 residues long. CDR1 and CDR2 from the germline V gene are DFQATT and SNEGSKA (reference sequence). Trimming removed 0 bases from V and 4 bases from J, with 16 bases in between. The CDR3 region is CSARDSVGSTYEQYF. The CDR3 bases are TGCAGTGCTAGAGATTCGGTCGGTAGTACTTACGAGCAGTACTTC.

At least ten counts were recorded for this clonotype. This sequence joins TRBV5-1 and TRBJ2-5; TRBD2 is a possible D gene (7 bases). V shed 4 bases and J shed 5 bases, with 15 bases lying between them. The CDR3 has 14 residues. The germline CDR1 and CDR2 sequences are SGHRS and YFSETQ. The CDR3 reads CASSDLGGGETQYF. In DNA form, the CDR3 reads TGCGCCAGCAGCGATTTAGGGGGAGGGGAGACCCAGTACTTC.

The chain combines TRBV10-3 with TRBJ1-1; perhaps TRBD1 as D (5 bases). Germline V gene data show CDR1 as ENHRY and CDR2 as SYGVKD. V dropped 5 bases and J dropped 1 base, with 8 bases sitting between them. The CDR3 spans 13 residues. As DNA, the CDR3 is TGTGCCATCAGTATAGACAGGAACACTGAAGCTTTCTTT. Protein: CAISIDRNTEAFF.